This T cell receptor (beta chain) came from a study of shared clonotypes between healthy human individuals (TCRdb year 2020). About the full investigation: Two women and a few men aged 18 to 49 years were included in the cohort. Per donor, three plates each were used for CD4 naive and CD4 memory, two for CD8 naive, and one for CD8 memory. To estimate repertoire size and how much clonotypes are shared between individuals, the study performed deep sequencing of blood TCR repertoires from roughly five healthy adults. To increase sequencing depth and limit assay-specific biases, TCR repertoire library preparation and sequencing were carried out by different laboratories using diverse techniques. Each donor's leukapheresis produced roughly between about 0.9 and 9.5 billion PBMCs.

The CDR3, from cysteine to phenylalanine, totals 16 residues. Here the CDR3 DNA is all that survives: 48 bases in frame from base 1. V and J lose 4 bases and 2 bases, and a span of 17 bases separates them. Sequences LGHNA (CDR1) and YNFKEQ (CDR2) are obtained from the germline V gene. Using the deep immunoSEQ assay, TCR CDR3 regions were amplified from genomic DNA by multiplex PCR. Genomic DNA extracted from each cell subset was distributed evenly over all wells of several immunoSEQ 96-well plates, and each plate served as one replicate. For sorted subsets, each replicate PCR was loaded with about 0.2 ug genomic DNA, equivalent to about 30,000 T cell genomes. Purified libraries were quantified with a Qubit 3.0 fluorometer, sized on a Bioanalyzer 2100, and re-quantified with the KAPA Library Quantification kit. A separate single-read 150-cycle Illumina NextSeq 550 flow cell was used to sequence each immunoSEQ 96-well plate. In the original analysis: Because the immunoSEQ output included only junctional sequences and no quality scores, the filtering could not be the same as the filtering used for full-length reads. To assign V/J genes and CDR3, sequences were annotated against IMGT germline references using PyIR, a Python wrapper for IgBLAST v1.9. Reads with weak V/J assignments (E-value above 1e-6), missing CDR3, stop codons, out-of-frame junctions, or ambiguous translated residues were removed. V3J clonotypes were defined by identical inferred V gene, J gene, and CDR3 amino acid sequence. Percentage overlap between repertoires was calculated by dividing the number of shared unique clonotypes by the size of the smaller repertoire. Richness of each repertoire was evaluated using RTK rarefaction, the Chao1 estimator, and Recon v2.1 estimates of unobserved clonotypes. For all TCRbeta clonotypes obtained by the gDNA method from a handful of donors, generation probabilities were computed with OLGA. TCRdb holds this immuneACCESS table with in-frame rearrangements only. Some clones are missing; in checked studies, unresolved V genes explain under half, and the rest has no known cause. The DNA gave D and trimming, while V, J and clone size come from that table. The sample contains about 2.2 million clones, over 85% of them found a single time. The leading ten clones occupy approximately 1.6% of the sample.

For this clone: Its antigen is not yet known. Base qualities are missing; no much larger clone stands one base away.

The paper as a whole reports these results and caveats: The small number of donors limited the genetic and exposure-history diversity represented. When four donors were compared, the shared fraction of clonotypes was about 5% for naive CD4, more than 3% for naive CD8, 2% to 2.5% for memory CD4, and 0.35% to 0.4% for memory CD8. Sampling was restricted to blood, and TCR repertoires in tissues likely differ from the TCR repertoires found in blood. Incomplete sequencing was indicated by rarefaction of sorted-subset datasets, despite the large sequencing depth. Larger estimated clonotype richness was generally found for naive subsets than for memory subsets. Pairwise subsampling led to the expectation that sequencing depth would affect the degree of clonotype sharing among donors. Compared with non-shared clonotypes, the clonotypes found in all four sorted-subset donors had higher generation probabilities.

CD8 naive samples were obtained by positive selection for CCR7 among CD45RO-negative cells, yielding a CD45RA+CCR7+ population from which TemRA cells were excluded. The donors were healthy, HIV-negative adults with no recently reported acute infections or vaccinations. All donors were Caucasian adults living in Nashville, Tennessee, USA. After blood collection by leukapheresis, PBMCs were isolated using Ficoll-Histopaque density gradient centrifugation and then cryopreserved in the vapor phase of liquid nitrogen. Analytical flow cytometry was used to check the purity and quantity of each magnetically sorted T cell population. Each sorted fraction had its genomic DNA isolated and then quantified by UV absorbance on a Nanodrop 2000c.

This receptor was taken from a man in his late teens or twenties in good health. Some clones in this sample may be carry-over from other donors' samples. The source material was naive CD8+ T cells from PBMCs. What the cell subset or site label conveys for this sample: CD45RA+CCR7+. The rearranged chain carries TRBV4-2 and TRBJ1-2, with the D gene uncertain. Here is the DNA: TGTGCCAGCAGCCGCCTGGGCCTTTCCTGGAACTATGGCTACACCTTC. Translated, this gives CASSRLGLSWNYGYTF.